This TCR beta chain comes out of a study of identical twins. Germline V gives CDR1 KGHSH, CDR2 LQKENI. The CDR3 is 15 amino acids. V shed 6 bases and J shed 1 base, with 14 bases lying between them. Unique molecular identifiers were in the cDNA, with template-switch universal primer binding. Each CDR3 protein is one row after TCRdb ran MiXCR on the 5' RACE reads. Altogether just over 450,000 distinct CDR3 sequences are present, more than 13% being singletons, with the ten largest covering around 0.57%. These data also featured in a second study, about yellow fever vaccine responses in identical twins.

The chain links TRBV18 to TRBJ2-3; D not certain. The sequence derives from a woman between 18 and 29 years old in good health. Sequencing was carried out using CD4+ T cells sorted from blood. CDR3 loop: CASSPTGFGTDTQYF. The DNA for the CDR3 is TGTGCCAGCTCCCCAACTGGATTTGGCACAGATACGCAGTATTTT.